Listed here are 4 T cell receptor beta chains from one sample, sequenced in a study of blood T cell repertoires in COVID-19. Sequencing was performed with immunoSEQ multiplex PCR; in TCRdb, only in-frame clones are kept and a portion is missing. The sample consists of over 110,000 clones, about 76% of them appearing once. The sequenced sample was peripheral blood. These receptors came from a human donor in a cohort sampled during active COVID-19.

The chain employs TRBV18 and TRBJ2-4; 8 nucleotides line up with TRBD2. From germline, CDR1 is KGHSH and CDR2 LQKENI. V lost 0 bases and J lost 16; bases outside the gene matches: 8. This CDR3 spans 13 amino acids. Here the CDR3 DNA reads TGTGCCAGCTCACCACCTACCGGGACTAGTAAATACTTC. This encodes CASSPPTGTSKYF.

As regards this clone: Distinct nucleotide sequences in the sample also encode this CDR3. This sequence joins TRBV7-3 and TRBJ2-6; 9 bases are shared with TRBD1. Germline CDR1 is SGHTA and CDR2 is FQGTGA. The length of the CDR3 is 17 residues. V lost 5 bases to trimming and J lost 0 bases; unmatched junction nucleotides: 5. Here the CDR3 reads CASSPGTGSSGANVLTF. In DNA form, the CDR3 reads TGTGCCAGCAGCCCCGGGACAGGGAGCTCTGGGGCCAACGTCCTGACTTTC.

The chain links TRBV10-2 to TRBJ2-7, with 9 positions matching TRBD2. The CDR3 has 15 amino acids. The V gene end was trimmed by 2 bases and the J gene end by 7 bases; junction bases not matched to a gene: 9. The germline V gene has CDR1 WSHSY and CDR2 SAAADI. The CDR3 here is CASSEEAGGLREQYF. CDR3 coding DNA: TGCGCCAGCAGTGAGGAGGCGGGAGGGCTAAGGGAGCAGTACTTC.

The genes are TRBV7-3 and TRBJ2-3, with TRBD1 identical over 8 bases. Germline V gene data show CDR1 as SGHTA and CDR2 as FQGTGA. V was pared by 5 bases and J by 6 bases, with 10 bases of the junction left unmatched. The CDR3 has 15 residues. This CDR3 reads CASSEGQGARDTQYF. The CDR3 DNA is TGTGCCAGCAGCGAAGGGCAGGGGGCGCGGGATACGCAGTATTTT.